Below, 29 T cell receptor beta chains from the same sample are listed, as sequenced in a study of cytomegalovirus exposure and HLA in healthy donors. Amplification used 60 Vbeta primers and 13 Jbeta primers. The table came from immunoSEQ multiplex PCR; TCRdb's copy has only in-frame clones and leaves some out. Of hundreds of thousands of clones listed, roughly 84% are singletons. Sequenced input: PBMCs. These receptors all stem from a girl aged 2-9 years in good health and CMV-seronegative.

This chain links TRBV2 with TRBJ2-4, with D possibly TRBD2 on 5 matching bases. V lost 2 bases and J 6 bases, leaving 23 bases between the germline ends. The V gene's germline CDR1 is SNHLY and CDR2 FYNNEI. The CDR3 totals 18 residues. As DNA, the CDR3 is TGTGCCAGCAGTGAAAGGAGGTGGCCGCAGGCACGGGGAAACATTCAGTACTTC. Its translation is CASSERRWPQARGNIQYF. Complete variable domain (other parts from reference TRBV2 and TRBJ2-4): EPEVTQTPSHQVTQMGQEVILRCVPISNHLYFYWYRQILGQKVEFLVSFYNNEISEKSEIFDDQFSVERPDGSNFTLKIRSTKLEDSAMYFCASSERRWPQARGNIQYFGAGTRLSVL.

The chain carries TRBV6-5 and TRBJ2-1, with D possibly matching TRBD2 (6 bases). The CDR3 totals 13 residues. The V gene's germline CDR1 is MNHEY and CDR2 SVGAGI. Trimming left V 7 bases short and J 5 bases short, with 12 bases between. CDR3 loop: CASNWRGNNEQFF. The CDR3 region has the DNA TGTGCCAGCAATTGGCGGGGCAACAATGAGCAGTTCTTC.

This rearrangement joins TRBV5-1 to TRBJ2-3; D possibly corresponds to TRBD2 (5 bases). The V gene's germline CDR1 is SGHRS and CDR2 YFSETQ. The CDR3 is 16 amino acids. With 4 bases removed from V and 0 bases from J, the gap between germline ends came to 15 bases. CDR3 region: CASSPRRAFSTDTQYF. The CDR3 DNA sequence: TGCGCCAGCAGCCCACGGCGGGCTTTTAGCACAGATACGCAGTATTTT.

The gene calls are TRBV29-1 and TRBJ2-3; D unresolved. The V gene's germline CDR1 is SQVTM and CDR2 ANQGSEA. The length of the CDR3 is 12 residues. V was pared by 1 base and J by 1 base, with 3 bases between. CDR3 bases: TGCAGCGTTGAAGCCGGCACAGATACGCAGTATTTT. Translating it yields CSVEAGTDTQYF.

A remark on this clone: At one end, the junction sequence differs from germline, possibly due to a read error. The gene calls are TRBV5-1 and TRBJ2-5; TRBD1 might be the D (6 bases). CDR3 size: 15 residues. Per germline, CDR1 SGHRS and CDR2 YFSETQ. CDR3 protein: CASSLEGGNQETQHF. In DNA, the CDR3 is TGCGCCAGCAGCTTGGAAGGGGGAAACCAAGAGACCCAGCACTTC.

V and J are TRBV5-1 and TRBJ1-2; D may be TRBD1 (6 bases). V lost 0 bases, J lost 3 bases, and 9 bases lay in between. The CDR3 extends over 14 amino acids. The germline V gene encodes CDR1 SGHRS and CDR2 YFSETQ. CDR3 in amino acids: CASSLAQGDYGYTF. The CDR3 DNA reads TGCGCCAGCAGCTTGGCACAGGGTGACTATGGCTACACCTTC.

J is TRBJ2-7 and V is TRBV11-2; 7 nucleotides match TRBD1. The V gene end was trimmed by 5 bases and the J gene end by 2 bases; junction bases not matched to a gene: 6. The CDR3 extends over 14 amino acids. Germline CDR1 and CDR2: SGHAT and FQNNGV. The CDR3 reads CASSTRTGPYEQYF. The CDR3 DNA follows: TGTGCCAGCAGCACCCGGACAGGCCCCTACGAGCAGTACTTC.

The rearrangement uses TRBV21-1 and TRBJ2-1; the listed D gene, TRBD2, was not tested against the DNA. TRBV21-1 is designated a pseudogene. The CDR3 covers 16 residues. The CDR3 coding sequence is TGTGCCAGCAGCAAAGACCCGGAGCTCTCCTACAATGAGCAGTTCTTC. Protein product: CASSKDPELSYNEQFF.

The CDR3 coding sequence is TGTGCCAGCAGCCAAGCGCGGGCTAGCGCCCAAGAGACCCAGTACTTC. It codes for CASSQARASAQETQYF. V is TRBV4-2 and J is TRBJ2-5; a possible D gene is TRBD2 (6 bases). Germline assignment: CDR1 LGHNA and CDR2 YNFKEQ. CDR3 size: 16 residues. Trimming pared 1 base from V and 1 base from J, leaving 13 bases between.

The rearrangement links TRBV5-4 to TRBJ2-2, with D maybe TRBD2 (5 bases). Trimming took off 4 bases at V and 0 bases at J, with 13 bases between the two ends. Germline V gene data show CDR1 as SGHNT and CDR2 as YYREEE (reference sequence). The CDR3 runs 16 residues. This CDR3 reads CASSPTTTANTGELFF. CDR3 in DNA: TGTGCCAGCAGCCCGACTACTACAGCGAACACCGGGGAGCTGTTTTTT.

CDR3 coding DNA: TGTGCCAGCAGTGCTAGCGGGGGACCGCCCTACAATGAGCAGTTCTTC. This gives the protein CASSASGGPPYNEQFF. The chain is built from TRBV6-1 and TRBJ2-1; TRBD2 agrees at 10 bases. The germline CDR1 and CDR2 sequences are MNHNS and SASEGT. V lost 4 bases, J lost 2 bases, and 5 bases stayed unmatched. This CDR3 spans 16 amino acids.

The chain links TRBV9 to TRBJ2-7, with D unclear. CDR1 is SGDLS and CDR2 is YYNGEE in the germline V gene. This CDR3 comprises 13 residues. The V end lost 2 bases, the J end lost 2 bases, and 8 bases lay between the germline ends. The CDR3 coding sequence is TGTGCCAGCAGCGTGGGCAGCACCTACGAGCAGTACTTC. Its translation is CASSVGSTYEQYF.

The V gene is TRBV30, the J gene TRBJ2-5, with TRBD2 identical over 8 bases. J gave up 4 bases and V 7 bases, and 14 bases lay outside the gene matches. CDR1 GTSNPN and CDR2 SVGIG come from the germline V gene (reference sequence). This CDR3 is built from 15 residues. CDR3 in amino acids: CASTTQPLAAETQYF. The CDR3 coding sequence is TGTGCCTCCACGACTCAGCCACTAGCGGCAGAGACCCAGTACTTC.

This chain uses TRBV27 with TRBJ2-3; 8 nucleotides match TRBD2. CDR3 length: 14 residues. The ends lost 5 bases at V and 10 bases at J; junction bases unmatched: 11. Germline values: CDR1 MNHEY, CDR2 SMNVEV (reference sequence). The CDR3 spells CASSTTFGGGAQYF. DNA of the CDR3: TGTGCCAGCAGTACAACCTTCGGGGGGGGCGCGCAGTATTTT.

The sample holds one count of this clone. The rearrangement uses TRBV2 and TRBJ2-1; D is possibly TRBD2 (5 bases). Germline V gives CDR1 SNHLY, CDR2 FYNNEI. The CDR3 covers 13 residues. The V and J ends lost 0 bases and 5 bases respectively, with 5 bases between them. CDR3 nucleotides: TGTGCCAGCAGTGAAGCGCGGGACAATGAGCAGTTCTTC. This gives the protein CASSEARDNEQFF.

The chain employs TRBV19 and TRBJ2-3; the D gene is possibly TRBD2 (5 bases). With 3 bases removed from V and 8 bases from J, the gap between germline ends came to 6 bases. Germline V gene data show CDR1 as LNHDA and CDR2 as SQIVND (reference sequence). This CDR3 spans 11 amino acids. The CDR3 reads CASSIRGTQYF. The DNA of the CDR3 is TGTGCCAGTAGTATCCGGGGTACGCAGTATTTT.

This clone was found once. The V gene is TRBV23-1, the J gene TRBJ2-3, with TRBD1 matching 9 bases. Being an ORF, TRBV23-1 has a function that is uncertain. The CDR3 consists of 20 residues. The V gene end was trimmed by 0 bases and the J gene end by 2 bases; junction bases not matched to a gene: 15. The CDR3 here is CASSQSLGGRQGEYTDTQYF. The CDR3 region has the DNA TGCGCCAGCAGTCAATCGCTCGGGGGAAGACAGGGGGAATACACAGATACGCAGTATTTT.

CDR3 coding DNA: TGCGCCAGCAGCCTTTCTCTCCAGGGAACCGGGGAGCTGTTTTTT. It translates to CASSLSLQGTGELFF. The rearrangement links TRBV5-1 to TRBJ2-2; possibly TRBD1 for D (5 bases). Trimming pared 4 bases from V and 5 bases from J, leaving 15 bases between. The CDR3 consists of 15 residues. Germline V CDR1 and CDR2: SGHRS, YFSETQ.

V usage is TRBV7-8 and J usage is TRBJ1-5; 9 nucleotides agree with TRBD1. Germline CDR1 SGHVS, CDR2 FQNEAQ. CDR3 length equals 17 residues. J gave up 7 bases and V 0 bases, and 10 bases lay outside the gene matches. In DNA form, the CDR3 reads TGTGCCAGCAGCTTAGCAAGACCGGGACAGGGACGGCAGCCCCAGCATTTT. It specifies CASSLARPGQGRQPQHF.

J is TRBJ2-7 and V is TRBV10-2; weak D call: TRBD1 (6 bases). The CDR3 sequence is 16 residues long. With 5 bases removed from V and 4 bases from J, the gap between germline ends came to 21 bases. Germline V gives CDR1 WSHSY, CDR2 SAAADI. The CDR3, as DNA: TGCGCCAGCAGTCTCTGGACCACGGCAGGGGTTTACGAGCAGTACTTC. Its protein product is CASSLWTTAGVYEQYF.

V gene TRBV5-1 combines with J gene TRBJ2-5; TRBD1 agrees at 9 bases. Trimming cost V 7 bases and J 1 base; bases outside gene matches: 11. This CDR3 is built from 16 residues. Germline values: CDR1 SGHRS, CDR2 YFSETQ. CDR3 DNA sequence: TGCGCCAGCTTCTCCGGGACAGGGTTACGCCAAGAGACCCAGTACTTC. This sequence encodes CASFSGTGLRQETQYF.

This chain uses TRBV7-2 with TRBJ2-7; possibly TRBD1 for D (5 bases). Germline assignment: CDR1 SGHTA and CDR2 FQGNSA. This CDR3 has 15 amino acids. With 1 base removed from V and 1 base from J, the gap between germline ends came to 11 bases. The chain's CDR3 is CASSLVRARSYEQYF. The CDR3, as DNA: TGTGCCAGCAGCTTAGTCAGGGCAAGGTCCTACGAGCAGTACTTC. Using reference TRBV7-2 and TRBJ2-7 for the parts outside the CDR3, the full variable domain is GAGVSQSPSNKVTEKGKDVELRCDPISGHTALYWYRQSLGQGLEFLIYFQGNSAPDKSGLPSDRFSAERTGGSVSTLTIQRTQQEDSAVYLCASSLVRARSYEQYFGPGTRLTVT.

The J gene is TRBJ2-5, the V gene TRBV11-2, with 7 nucleotides matching TRBD1. Germline-derived CDR1 and CDR2 are SGHAT and FQNNGV. V lost 3 bases to trimming and J lost 5 bases; unmatched junction nucleotides: 3. The CDR3 sequence is 13 residues long. The chain's CDR3 is CASSFRGRETQYF. The CDR3 DNA sequence: TGTGCCAGCAGCTTTAGGGGGCGGGAGACCCAGTACTTC.

The chain employs TRBV6-5 and TRBJ1-6; TRBD1 aligns across 7 bases. The V and J ends lost 2 bases and 2 bases, in that order; junction bases with no gene match: 0. Germline-derived CDR1 and CDR2 are MNHEY and SVGAGI. This CDR3 comprises 15 residues. In DNA, the CDR3 is TGTGCCAGCAGTTACGACAGGGCCTATAATTCACCCCTCCACTTT. Translated, it gives CASSYDRAYNSPLHF.

The chain uses TRBV18 and TRBJ1-5; D is undetermined. Per the germline V gene, CDR1 is KGHSH and CDR2 is LQKENI. V lost 2 bases and J lost 0, with 8 bases in between. This CDR3 spans 15 amino acids. The CDR3: CASSPVALSNQPQHF. Written as DNA, the CDR3 is TGTGCCAGCTCACCAGTGGCCCTTAGCAATCAGCCCCAGCATTTT.

V and J are TRBV2 and TRBJ1-5; D gene unclear. CDR1 and CDR2 from the germline V gene are SNHLY and FYNNEI. V lost 2 bases to trimming and J lost 5 bases, with 10 bases between them. The CDR3 is made up of 14 amino acids. Written as DNA, the CDR3 is TGTGCCAGCAGTGAATATGAGGCGGATCAGCCCCAGCATTTT. Translating it yields CASSEYEADQPQHF.

This clone was counted a single time. The CDR3 nucleotides are TGCAGCGTTAATCGGGGGGCTAGTCAAGCTTTCTTT. It specifies CSVNRGASQAFF. V usage is TRBV29-1 and J usage is TRBJ1-1; D perhaps matches TRBD1 (6 bases). With 5 bases removed from V and 9 bases from J, the gap between germline ends came to 16 bases. CDR1 is SQVTM, CDR2 ANQGSEA, per germline. The CDR3 spans 12 residues.

This chain uses TRBV30 with TRBJ2-5; D perhaps matches TRBD1 (6 bases). The J call may be in error: the DNA end matches TRBJ2-7 better. This CDR3 has 14 residues. Germline V gene data show CDR1 as GTSNPN and CDR2 as SVGIG (reference sequence). DNA for the CDR3: TGTGCCTGGAGTGAGGACAGCCTCCACTACGAGCAGTACTTC. Residues: CAWSEDSLHYEQYF.

V gene TRBV28 combines with J gene TRBJ1-5, with D tentatively TRBD1 (6 bases). V was clipped by 2 bases and J by 6 bases, with 20 bases between them. CDR1 is MDHEN, CDR2 SYDVKM, per germline. The length of the CDR3 is 17 residues. In DNA, the CDR3 is TGTGCCAGCAGTTTACCTCCCGGGCAGGGGAACATTCAGCCCCAGCATTTT. It specifies CASSLPPGQGNIQPQHF. Based on the CDR3 plus reference TRBV28 and TRBJ1-5, the full variable domain is DVKVTQSSRYLVKRTGEKVFLECVQDMDHENMFWYRQDPGLGLRLIYFSYDVKMKEKGDIPEGYSVSREKKERFSLILESASTNQTSMYLCASSLPPGQGNIQPQHFGDGTRLSIL.